These 9 T cell receptor beta chains were sequenced from one sample in a study of T-cell reconstitution after alpha-beta-depleted transplantation in children. TCRbeta library construction was performed incorporating unique molecular identifiers. TCRdb reprocessed the PCR reads with MiXCR, giving one entry per CDR3 protein. The sample lists roughly 190,000 distinct CDR3 sequences, roughly 15% occurring once. The sequenced sample was PBMCs from the stem cell graft donor, obtained from the stem cell graft. The receptor set was obtained from a human donor who donated a stem cell graft to a child with acute lymphoblastic leukemia.

This clonotype came up many times. The chain joins TRBV12-3 or TRBV12-4 to TRBJ1-3, with D perhaps TRBD1 (5 bases). The CDR3 spans 15 residues. Trimming cost V 5 bases and J 4 bases, with 15 bases left between them. CDR3 region: CASSRGTSGGNTIYF. In nucleotides, the CDR3 is TGTGCCAGCAGTCGCGGGACTTCGGGGGGAAACACCATATATTTT.

At least ten counts were recorded for this clonotype. The chain uses TRBV5-5 and TRBJ1-2, with D unclear. V lost 3 bases and J 2 bases, leaving 11 bases between the germline ends. Germline CDR1 SGHKS, CDR2 YYEKEE (reference sequence). CDR3 length: 14 residues. CDR3 coding DNA: TGTGCCAGCAGCTATCAAGGTACAAACTATGGCTACACCTTC. Translating gives CASSYQGTNYGYTF.

The gene calls are TRBV20-1 and TRBJ2-7, with TRBD2 matching 9 bases. The J segment lost 3 bases and the V segment lost 0 bases, leaving 6 bases of the junction unmatched. The CDR3 extends over 15 amino acids. CDR1 is DFQATT and CDR2 is SNEGSKA in the germline V gene (reference sequence). The CDR3 here is CSARDRLAGDYEQYF. The CDR3 DNA sequence: TGCAGTGCTAGAGATCGATTAGCGGGAGACTACGAGCAGTACTTC.

This clonotype was seen at least ten times. This sequence joins TRBV5-1 and TRBJ2-7, with TRBD2 matching over 7 bases. The germline V gene encodes CDR1 SGHRS and CDR2 YFSETQ. The V and J ends lost 0 bases and 1 base, in that order; junction bases with no gene match: 7. The CDR3 extends over 16 amino acids. The CDR3 nucleotides are TGCGCCAGCAGCTTGGACGGTCGGGAGGCATCCTACGAGCAGTACTTC. It is translated as CASSLDGREASYEQYF.

This clonotype was detected ten times or more. The chain employs TRBV7-8 and TRBJ2-1; TRBD2 might be the D (5 bases). Germline V gene sequence: CDR1 SGHVS, CDR2 FQNEAQ. The CDR3 is 12 residues long. Trimming removed 3 bases at V and 9 bases at J, with 9 bases between. The CDR3 protein is CASSFLALEQFF. In nucleotides, the CDR3 is TGTGCCAGCAGCTTCTTAGCGCTTGAGCAGTTCTTC. The full variable domain, with the rest looked up from reference TRBV7-8 and TRBJ2-1, is GAGVSQSPRYKVAKRGQDVALRCDPISGHVSLFWYQQALGQGPEFLTYFQNEAQLDKSGLPSDRFFAERPEGSVSTLKIQRTQQEDSAVYLCASSFLALEQFFGPGTRLTVL.

The V gene is TRBV23-1, the J gene TRBJ2-1, with a weak D call TRBD2 (6 bases). TRBV23-1 belongs to the ORF category, with a function that is uncertain. V shed 0 bases and J shed 6 bases, with 9 bases lying between them. There are 14 residues in the CDR3. In nucleotides, the CDR3 is TGCGCCAGCAGTCAATCCAGGGACTCCAATGAGCAGTTCTTC. Protein product: CASSQSRDSNEQFF.

There are a few counts of this clonotype. CDR3 in amino acids: CAIVGGSTNEQFF. CDR3 nucleotides: TGTGCCATCGTTGGCGGGAGTACCAATGAGCAGTTCTTC. V is TRBV6-2 or TRBV6-3 and J is TRBJ2-1, with 7 nucleotides matching TRBD2. V shed 10 bases and J 6 bases; nucleotides not matched to a gene: 9. Looked up from germline, CDR1 is MNHEY and CDR2 is SVGEGT. There are 13 residues in the CDR3.

The sample holds a few counts of this clonotype. The rearrangement uses TRBV5-5 and TRBJ1-2, with TRBD1 matching 8 bases. The CDR3 consists of 16 residues. CDR1 is SGHKS and CDR2 is YYEKEE in the germline V gene (reference sequence). The J segment lost 2 bases and the V segment lost 3 bases, leaving 9 bases of the junction unmatched. As DNA, the CDR3 is TGTGCCAGCAGCTCGGAGAGAACAGGGGGAAACTATGGCTACACCTTC. It specifies CASSSERTGGNYGYTF.

This clonotype was picked up many times. The chain couples TRBV12-3 or TRBV12-4 to TRBJ2-7; 7 bases map to TRBD2. V shed 3 bases, J shed 4 bases, and the junction held 6 bases outside the gene matches. The CDR3 is 14 residues long. CDR3 amino acids: CASSLGGSRYEQYF. The CDR3 DNA is TGTGCCAGCAGTTTGGGAGGGAGTCGGTACGAGCAGTACTTC.